These T cell receptor beta chains were read from a single sample in a study of T cell changes during pregnancy in multiple sclerosis. Using immunoSEQ multiplex PCR, the repertoire was profiled, and TCRdb retains in-frame clones only, with some absent. Of under 55,000 clones listed, about 90% were seen once; the top ten hold about 1.8%. Sample: peripheral blood, taken in the first trimester of pregnancy. All receptors derive from a female donor with multiple sclerosis, enrolled in a pregnancy study. Both conserved end residues are part of each CDR3. Each record gives: J gene, D gene, clone size, V gene, CDR3 DNA, CDR3 protein. The D gene is left open where the match is weak. Clone sizes are given selectively: once, few, many, or a class where the clone is expanded.

>TRBJ2-1|TRBD2|-|TRBV6-6
TGTGCCAGCAGTTCCCGGACTAGCGGGGCCTACAATGAGCAGTTCTTC
CASSSRTSGAYNEQFF
>TRBJ2-2|TRBD1|-|TRBV11-2
TGTGCCAGCAGCTCCCTGTACAGGGGGATGCTTGCCGGGGAGCTGTTTTTT
CASSSLYRGMLAGELFF
>TRBJ2-2|-|-|TRBV6-4
TGTGCCAGCAGTGGCAGGGTTGACACCGGGGAGCTGTTTTTT
CASSGRVDTGELFF
>TRBJ2-7|-|-|TRBV4-1
TGCGCCAGCAGCCAAGAGGAGGGTGAATCCTACGAGCAGTACTTC
CASSQEEGESYEQYF
>TRBJ1-6|-|-|TRBV15
TGTGCCACCAGCGACCGGGGTTTCCCGAATTCACCCCTCCACTTT
CATSDRGFPNSPLHF
>TRBJ1-5|TRBD1|-|TRBV28
TGTGCCAGCAGCCAGATAAAACGGACAGGGGGTCAGCCCCAGCATTTT
CASSQIKRTGGQPQHF
>TRBJ2-1|TRBD1|-|TRBV19
TGTGCCAGTACGGGACAGGGGTATGAGCAGTTCTTC
CASTGQGYEQFF
>TRBJ1-6|TRBD1|-|TRBV6-5
TGTGCCAGCAGTTACTCTGGGACAGTCCACAATTCACCCCTCCACTTT
CASSYSGTVHNSPLHF
>TRBJ2-5|-|-|TRBV19
TGTGCCAGTAGTGAGGATCTGGGGCAGACCCAGTACTTC
CASSEDLGQTQYF
>TRBJ1-1|-|-|TRBV4-1
TGCGCCAGCAGCCAAGCTTTCAAGGGGCAGCAGGGGAACACTGAAGCTTTCTTT
CASSQAFKGQQGNTEAFF
>TRBJ1-5|-|-|TRBV15
TGTGCCACCAGCAGAGAGACAGTCAATCAGCCCCAGCATTTT
CATSRETVNQPQHF
>TRBJ2-7|-|-|TRBV4-3
TGCGCCAGCAGCCAAGGGGAGAAGTACGAGCAGTACTTC
CASSQGEKYEQYF
>TRBJ1-6|-|-|TRBV5-8
TGTGCCAGCAGCTTGGCCTACGACAGTAGCTCCTATAATTCACCCCTCCACTTT
CASSLAYDSSSYNSPLHF
>TRBJ1-5|-|-|TRBV10-2
TGCGCCAGCAGTGGACAGATCGGGTATCAGCCCCAGCATTTT
CASSGQIGYQPQHF
>TRBJ2-1|TRBD2|-|TRBV7-2
TGTGCCAGCAGCCAAAGCGGGGGGGCCTCTAATGAGCAGTTCTTC
CASSQSGGASNEQFF
>TRBJ1-4|-|-|TRBV5-5
TGTGCCAGCAGCATGGACAGAGCTAATGAAAAACTGTTTTTT
CASSMDRANEKLFF
>TRBJ2-1|-|-|TRBV9
TGTGCCAGCAGCCGACACCCGGTAGCGAGCTCCTACAATGAGCAGTTCTTC
CASSRHPVASSYNEQFF
>TRBJ1-4|TRBD1|-|TRBV19
TGTGCCAGTACCGCCCTATTTTCGCCCGGACAGGGTTTTGCAACTAATGAAAAACTGTTTTTT
CASTALFSPGQGFATNEKLFF
>TRBJ1-1|-|-|TRBV6-6
TGTGCCAGCAGCGACAGTGGCGGAAACACTGAAGCTTTCTTT
CASSDSGGNTEAFF
>TRBJ2-7|-|-|TRBV7-2
TGTGCCAGCACCCCCACCGACAGCCCGATCTACGAGCAGTACTTC
CASTPTDSPIYEQYF
>TRBJ2-2|-|-|TRBV5-6
TGTGCCAGCAGCCCCTCGCTCCGGAGGAACACCGGGGAGCTGTTTTTT
CASSPSLRRNTGELFF
>TRBJ2-7|TRBD2|-|TRBV2
TGTGCCAGCCAGGGAGGGAGGGGAAACTACGAGCAGTACTTC
CASQGGRGNYEQYF
>TRBJ2-3|TRBD2|-|TRBV5-1
TGCGCCAGCAGTAGGACTAGTGCGGATACGCAGTATTTT
CASSRTSADTQYF
>TRBJ1-2|-|-|TRBV2
TGTGCCACCAGCGGGACATCTCTTTATGGCTACACCTTC
CATSGTSLYGYTF
>TRBJ1-2|TRBD1|-|TRBV7-9
TGTGCCAGCAGCTTCGGGACAGGAGGCGGCTACACCTTC
CASSFGTGGGYTF
>TRBJ2-2|-|-|TRBV4-1
TGCGCCAGCAGCCGTACCCTGGGGGGAGCCGGGGAGCTGTTTTTT
CASSRTLGGAGELFF
>TRBJ2-2|TRBD1|-|TRBV4-2
TGTGCCAGCAGCCAAGAGGACAGGGAGGTCGGGGAGCTGTTTTTT
CASSQEDREVGELFF
>TRBJ1-4|TRBD1|-|TRBV28
TGTGCCAGCAGTACCCCGGGGACAGGGGGCGAAAAACTGTTTTTT
CASSTPGTGGEKLFF
>TRBJ2-1|TRBD2|-|TRBV7-9
TGTGCCAGCAGCTTACCCATAGCGGGGGAGAATGAGCAGTTCTTC
CASSLPIAGENEQFF
>TRBJ2-2|TRBD2|many|TRBV7-3
TGTGCCAGCAGCCCCAACCGGGGGGGGCTGTTTTTT
CASSPNRGGLFF
>TRBJ2-6|-|-|TRBV4-1
TGCGCCAGCAGACAGGCGGGGGCCAGCTCTGGGGCCAACGTCCTGACTTTC
CASRQAGASSGANVLTF
>TRBJ2-5|-|-|TRBV12-5
TGTGCTAGTGGTTTGACGCGAGGGACCCAGTACTTC
CASGLTRGTQYF
>TRBJ2-7|-|-|TRBV2
TGTGCCAGCAGTGTTCAGGGGCACGAGCAGTACTTC
CASSVQGHEQYF
>TRBJ1-3|TRBD1|-|TRBV30
TGTGCCTGGAGTGTAGGCAGGGCAGGGGGTGGAAACACCATATATTTT
CAWSVGRAGGGNTIYF
>TRBJ1-2|-|once|TRBV7-8
TGTGCCAGCAGCGCCAGTCAAGGGAGGAGCTATGGCTACACCTTC
CASSASQGRSYGYTF
>TRBJ2-5|TRBD1|-|TRBV29-1
TGCAGCTTCCGGGACAGGGAGGAGACCCAGTACTTC
CSFRDREETQYF
>TRBJ2-7|TRBD1|-|TRBV11-2
TGTGCCAGCAGCCCAATCTCTCGGCGGACAGGGGACGGGTACGAGCAGTACTTC
CASSPISRRTGDGYEQYF
>TRBJ1-6|-|-|TRBV27
TGTGCCAGCAGCTGGGGCGGCATTTCGTATAATTCACCCCTCCACTTT
CASSWGGISYNSPLHF
>TRBJ2-1|-|-|TRBV19
TGTGCCAGTAGTATCCGTGACAATGAGCAGTTCTTC
CASSIRDNEQFF
>TRBJ2-5|-|-|TRBV29-1
TGCAGCGTTGAAAGGGGGAGCGAGACCCAGTACTTC
CSVERGSETQYF
>TRBJ2-7|-|-|TRBV29-1
TGCAGCGTTCGTGTGTCTAGCTCCTACGAGCAGTACTTC
CSVRVSSSYEQYF
>TRBJ2-7|-|once|TRBV6-1
TGTGCCAGCAGTGGCTCCCCGACGGCAGGCCAATTCTCCTACGAGCAGTACTTC
CASSGSPTAGQFSYEQYF